The present TCR beta chain was sequenced within a study of OX40 agonist ivuxolimab in advanced cancers. Study context: Patient treatment consisted of intravenous ivuxolimab administration every 2 weeks at 0.01 to 10 mg/kg. The dose-escalation group included hepatocellular carcinoma, melanoma, renal cell carcinoma and head and neck cancer.

This CDR3 comprises 13 residues. Germline assignment: CDR1 MNHNS and CDR2 SASEGT. V shed 10 bases and J 2 bases; nucleotides not matched to a gene: 6. Study results and limitations: CD4+ and CD8+ blood T cells expanded clonally by week 6 at 0.1 to 3.0 mg/kg.

Comment on this clone: Its target is unknown.

Enrollment shut out patients with autoimmune disease history or systemic immunosuppression. Only in-frame clones appear in the TCRdb table, and some are missing; sequencing was by immunoSEQ multiplex PCR. The sample contains some 73,000 clones, just over 85% of which appear only once. The sequencing used CD4+ or CD8+ T cells sorted from blood, collected in a trial of the OX40 agonist ivuxolimab. This chain joins TRBV6-1 and TRBJ2-7, with TRBD2 identical over 9 bases. The sequence was collected from an adult with an advanced solid tumor such as melanoma, head and neck, liver or kidney cancer. The CDR3 DNA reads as TGTGCCACCCAGGGACTAGCTACCTACGAGCAGTACTTC. Its protein is CATQGLATYEQYF.